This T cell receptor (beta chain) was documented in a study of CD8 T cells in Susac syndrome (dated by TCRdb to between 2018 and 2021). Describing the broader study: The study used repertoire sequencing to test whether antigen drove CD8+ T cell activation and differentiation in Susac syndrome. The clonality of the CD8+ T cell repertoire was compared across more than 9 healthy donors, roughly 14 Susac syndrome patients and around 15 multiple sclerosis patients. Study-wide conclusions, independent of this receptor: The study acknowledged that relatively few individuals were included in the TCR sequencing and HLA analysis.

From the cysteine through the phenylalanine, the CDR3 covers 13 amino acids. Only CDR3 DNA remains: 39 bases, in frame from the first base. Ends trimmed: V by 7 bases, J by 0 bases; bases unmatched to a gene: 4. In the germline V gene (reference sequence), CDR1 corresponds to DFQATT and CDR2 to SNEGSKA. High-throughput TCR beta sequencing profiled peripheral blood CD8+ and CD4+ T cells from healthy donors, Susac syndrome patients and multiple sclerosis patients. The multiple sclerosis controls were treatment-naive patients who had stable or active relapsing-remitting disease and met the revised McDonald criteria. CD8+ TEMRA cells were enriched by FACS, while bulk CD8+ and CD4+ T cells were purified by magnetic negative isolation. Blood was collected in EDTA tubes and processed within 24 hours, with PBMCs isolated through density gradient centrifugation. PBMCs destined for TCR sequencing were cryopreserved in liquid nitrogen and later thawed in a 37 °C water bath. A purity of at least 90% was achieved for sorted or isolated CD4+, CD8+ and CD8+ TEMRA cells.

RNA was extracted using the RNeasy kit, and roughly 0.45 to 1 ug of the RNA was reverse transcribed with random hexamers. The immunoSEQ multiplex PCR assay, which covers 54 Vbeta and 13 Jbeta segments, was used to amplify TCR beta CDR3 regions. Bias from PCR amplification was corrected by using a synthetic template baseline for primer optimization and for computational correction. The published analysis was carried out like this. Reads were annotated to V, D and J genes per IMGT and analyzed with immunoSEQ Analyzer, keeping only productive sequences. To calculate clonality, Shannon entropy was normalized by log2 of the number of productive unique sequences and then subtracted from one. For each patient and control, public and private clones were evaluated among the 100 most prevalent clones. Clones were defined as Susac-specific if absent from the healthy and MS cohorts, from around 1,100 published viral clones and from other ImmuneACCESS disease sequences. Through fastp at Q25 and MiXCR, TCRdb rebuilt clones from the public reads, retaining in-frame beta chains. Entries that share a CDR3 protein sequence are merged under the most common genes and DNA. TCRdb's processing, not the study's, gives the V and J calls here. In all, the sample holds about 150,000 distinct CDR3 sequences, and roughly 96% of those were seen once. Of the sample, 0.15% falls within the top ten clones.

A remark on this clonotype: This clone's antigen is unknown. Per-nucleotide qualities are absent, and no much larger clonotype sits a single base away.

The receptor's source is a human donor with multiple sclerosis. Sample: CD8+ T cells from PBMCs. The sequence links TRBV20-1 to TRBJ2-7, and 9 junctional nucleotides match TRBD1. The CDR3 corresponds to CSGGTGYSYEQYF. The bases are TGCAGTGGTGGGACAGGGTACTCCTACGAGCAGTACTTC.